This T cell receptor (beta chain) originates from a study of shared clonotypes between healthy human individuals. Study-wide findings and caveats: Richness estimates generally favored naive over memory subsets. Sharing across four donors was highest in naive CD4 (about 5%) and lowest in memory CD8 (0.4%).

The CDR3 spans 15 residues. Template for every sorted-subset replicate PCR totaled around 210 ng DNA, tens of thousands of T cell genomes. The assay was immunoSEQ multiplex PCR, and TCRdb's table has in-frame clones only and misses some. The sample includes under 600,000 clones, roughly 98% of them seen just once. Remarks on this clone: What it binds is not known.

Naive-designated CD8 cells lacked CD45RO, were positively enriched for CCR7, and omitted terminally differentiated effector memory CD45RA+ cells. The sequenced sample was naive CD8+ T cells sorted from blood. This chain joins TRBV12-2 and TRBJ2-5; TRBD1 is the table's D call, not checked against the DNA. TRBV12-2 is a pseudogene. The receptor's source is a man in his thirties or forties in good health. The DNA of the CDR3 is TGTGCAAGTCGCTTAAACCGTCCCAGGGAAGAGACCCAGTACTTC. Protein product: CASRLNRPREETQYF.